This TCR beta chain was identified during a study of control samples from healthy donors and cancer patients. The CDR3 spans 17 residues. CDR1 SGHKS and CDR2 YYEKEE come from the germline V gene (reference sequence). V was clipped by 4 bases and J by 0 bases, with 18 bases between them. This table comes from immunoSEQ multiplex PCR, and its TCRdb copy is limited to in-frame clones, with some not included. The sample carries roughly 30,000 clones, roughly 85% recorded once. Input material: formalin-fixed, paraffin-embedded tissue. This chain uses TRBV5-5 with TRBJ2-3; TRBD2 is a possible D gene (6 bases). This TCR was recovered from a female donor with melanoma. This chain's CDR3 is CASSRSVGGTSTDTQYF. The CDR3 coding sequence is TGTGCCAGCAGCCGTAGTGTTGGCGGGACTAGCACAGATACGCAGTATTTT.